This TCR beta chain comes out of a study of blood T cells in healthy people across ages. This clonotype turned up a few times. A second PCR, run for about 7 to 11 cycles, used a sample-barcoded 5' primer plus a J-beta primer mix. Via MiXCR, TCRdb re-called the 5' RACE reads, giving one row per CDR3 protein. The sample includes fewer than 800,000 distinct CDR3 sequences, around 49% of them seen just once. V shed 3 bases, J shed 5 bases, and the junction held 8 bases outside the gene matches. Germline loops: CDR1 SGHDT, CDR2 YYEEEE. The CDR3 is 15 amino acids. The TCR comes from an older woman in good health. What was sequenced was blood. V usage is TRBV5-6 and J usage is TRBJ2-7; 10 positions agree with TRBD1. The CDR3 DNA sequence: TGTGCCAGCAGCTCCCGGGACAGGGGTTCCCACGAGCAGTACTTC. It is translated as CASSSRDRGSHEQYF.